This T cell receptor (beta chain) is from a study of blood T cell repertoires in COVID-19 (dated by TCRdb to between 2020 and 2021). The study in broad terms: Collaborator samples came from the United States, Italy and Spain and covered acute and convalescent phases of COVID-19. The dataset comprised deeply sampled blood TCRbeta repertoires from subjects exposed to, actively infected with, or recovered from COVID-19. A de-identified subject ID, COVID-19 status, age in years and sex were almost always included in the sample metadata. The prospective study material was composed of cDNA or gDNA derived from T cells, B-cell-depleted T cells, or PBMCs. Where available, HLA class I and class II types were obtained from metadata supplied by the sample provider rather than from assay-based typing. Samples were obtained from the ongoing ImmuneRACE study (first 160 participants) and from some 1,300 subjects provided by 6 global collaborators. The repertoires were released in a freely available public database meant as a resource for research on the immune response to SARS-CoV-2.

Collaborating institutions collected whole blood in K2EDTA tubes following their own protocols. Collaborator samples were shipped for TCRbeta analysis as frozen whole blood, isolated PBMCs, or DNA extracted from either sample type. The CDR3 contains 15 residues, cysteine and phenylalanine counted. Left in the record is the CDR3 DNA by itself, 45 bases read in frame from the first base. Trimming removed 3 bases from V and 7 bases from J, leaving 14 bases between the germline ends. Based on the germline V gene, the CDR1 and CDR2 sequences are SGDLS and YYNGEE. TCRbeta CDR3 regions were amplified from genomic DNA by means of the immunoSEQ Assay, a bias-controlled multiplex PCR. The authors' pipeline ran thus. The number of nucleated cells in each sample was estimated from the amplification of reference gene primers within the assay. Sequence reads were collapsed and filtered to measure the absolute abundance of every unique TCRbeta CDR3 rearrangement. Productive Simpson clonality was computed per sample as the square root of Simpson's diversity index over productive rearrangements. The source is immuneACCESS, and TCRdb retained only in-frame sequences with V and J called. Part of the clones is not carried over; for the studies checked, unresolved V genes explain less than half of this, and the remainder is unexplained. For V, J and clone size, that table is used; D and trimming come from the DNA. The sample has fewer than 300,000 clones on record, roughly 89% of them singletons. Around 0.84% of the sample rests with the top ten.

A remark on this clone: It has no known antigen specificity. No base qualities exist here, and no much larger clone lies one base off it.

Points the paper makes about the study in general: The amount of clinical and demographic metadata varied by source and participant and was provided uncurated.

The receptor was derived from a young man with acute or convalescent COVID-19. The material sequenced was peripheral blood. Recombination linked TRBV9 to TRBJ1-6, with TRBD1 perhaps the D gene, on 6 matching bases. The CDR3 region reads CASSELQGQNSPLHF. The nucleotide sequence is TGTGCCAGCAGCGAATTGCAGGGGCAAAATTCACCCCTCCACTTT.